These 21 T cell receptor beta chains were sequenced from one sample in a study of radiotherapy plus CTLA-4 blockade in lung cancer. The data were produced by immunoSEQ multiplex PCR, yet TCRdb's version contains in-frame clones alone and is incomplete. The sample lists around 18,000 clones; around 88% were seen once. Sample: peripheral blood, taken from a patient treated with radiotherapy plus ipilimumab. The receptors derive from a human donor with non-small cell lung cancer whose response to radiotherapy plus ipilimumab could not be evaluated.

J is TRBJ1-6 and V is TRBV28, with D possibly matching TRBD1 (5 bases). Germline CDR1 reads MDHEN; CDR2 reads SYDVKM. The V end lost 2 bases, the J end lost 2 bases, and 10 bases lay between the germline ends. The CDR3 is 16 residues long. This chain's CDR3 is CASSLGGAAYNSPLHF. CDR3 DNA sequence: TGTGCCAGCAGTTTAGGAGGGGCGGCCTATAATTCACCCCTCCACTTT.

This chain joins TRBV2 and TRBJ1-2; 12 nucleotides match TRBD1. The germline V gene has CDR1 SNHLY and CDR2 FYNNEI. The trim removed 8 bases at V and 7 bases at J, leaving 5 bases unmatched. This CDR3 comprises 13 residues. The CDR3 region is CASLGTGGIGYTF. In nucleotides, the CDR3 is TGTGCCAGCCTTGGGACAGGGGGCATTGGCTACACCTTC. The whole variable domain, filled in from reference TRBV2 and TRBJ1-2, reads EPEVTQTPSHQVTQMGQEVILRCVPISNHLYFYWYRQILGQKVEFLVSFYNNEISEKSEIFDDQFSVERPDGSNFTLKIRSTKLEDSAMYFCASLGTGGIGYTFGSGTRLTVV.

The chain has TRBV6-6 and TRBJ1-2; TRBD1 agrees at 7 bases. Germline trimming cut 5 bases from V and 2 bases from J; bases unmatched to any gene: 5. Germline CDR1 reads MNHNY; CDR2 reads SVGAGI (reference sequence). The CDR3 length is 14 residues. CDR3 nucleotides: TGTGCCAGCAGTCCCGGGACAGTGAACTATGGCTACACCTTC. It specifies CASSPGTVNYGYTF.

The CDR3 is CASSQDRDYNEQFF. The CDR3 coding sequence is TGCGCCAGCAGTCAGGACAGGGACTACAATGAGCAGTTCTTC. The V call is TRBV10-2, the J call TRBJ2-1, with 8 bases fitting TRBD1. The CDR3 covers 14 residues. Germline CDR1 reads WSHSY; CDR2 reads SAAADI. J was trimmed by 3 bases and V by 5 bases; bases with no gene match: 3.

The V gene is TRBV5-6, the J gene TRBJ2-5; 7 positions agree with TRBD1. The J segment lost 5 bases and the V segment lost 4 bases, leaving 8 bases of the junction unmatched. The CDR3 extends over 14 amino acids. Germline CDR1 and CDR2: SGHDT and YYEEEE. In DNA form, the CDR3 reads TGTGCCAGCAGCCAGGGGACAGCCAGGGAGACCCAGTACTTC. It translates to CASSQGTARETQYF.

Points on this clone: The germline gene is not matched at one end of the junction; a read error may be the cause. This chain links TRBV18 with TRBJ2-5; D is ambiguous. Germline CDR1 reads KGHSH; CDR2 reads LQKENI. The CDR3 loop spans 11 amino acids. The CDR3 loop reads CASSEARTRYF. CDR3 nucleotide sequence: TGTGCCAGCTCAGAGGCGAGAACCCGGTACTTC.

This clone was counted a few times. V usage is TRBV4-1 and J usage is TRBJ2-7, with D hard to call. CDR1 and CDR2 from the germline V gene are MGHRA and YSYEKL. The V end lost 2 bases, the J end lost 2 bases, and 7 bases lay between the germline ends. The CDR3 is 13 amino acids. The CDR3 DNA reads TGCGCCAGCAGCCAATTCGAGACCTACGAGCAGTACTTC. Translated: CASSQFETYEQYF.

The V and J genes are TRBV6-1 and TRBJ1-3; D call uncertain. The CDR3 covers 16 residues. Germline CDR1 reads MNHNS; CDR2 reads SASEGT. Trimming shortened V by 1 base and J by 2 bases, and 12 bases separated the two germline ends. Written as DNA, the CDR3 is TGTGCCAGCAGTGAAGTGGCAGTGTCCCCTGGAAACACCATATATTTT. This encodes CASSEVAVSPGNTIYF.

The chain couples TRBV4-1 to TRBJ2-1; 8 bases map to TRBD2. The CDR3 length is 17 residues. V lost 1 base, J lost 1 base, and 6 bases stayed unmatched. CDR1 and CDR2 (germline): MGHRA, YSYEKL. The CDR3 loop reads CASSQGLIAGSYNEQFF. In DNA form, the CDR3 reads TGCGCCAGCAGCCAAGGGCTGATAGCGGGATCCTACAATGAGCAGTTCTTC.

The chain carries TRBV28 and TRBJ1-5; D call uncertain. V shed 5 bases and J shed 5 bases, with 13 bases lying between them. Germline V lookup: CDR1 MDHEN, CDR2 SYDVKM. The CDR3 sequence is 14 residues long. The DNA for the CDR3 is TGTGCCAGCAGTCTGGCAGTGAAACATCAGCCCCAGCATTTT. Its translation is CASSLAVKHQPQHF.

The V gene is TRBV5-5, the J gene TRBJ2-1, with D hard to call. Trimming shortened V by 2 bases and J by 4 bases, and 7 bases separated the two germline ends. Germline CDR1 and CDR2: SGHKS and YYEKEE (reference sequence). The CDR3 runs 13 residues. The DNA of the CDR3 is TGTGCCAGCAGCTTATCGGTTTACAATGAGCAGTTCTTC. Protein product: CASSLSVYNEQFF.

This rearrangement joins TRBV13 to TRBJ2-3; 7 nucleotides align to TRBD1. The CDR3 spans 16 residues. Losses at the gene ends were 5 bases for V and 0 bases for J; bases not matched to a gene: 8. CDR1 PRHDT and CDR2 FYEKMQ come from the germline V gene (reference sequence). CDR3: CASSPFTGDSTDTQYF. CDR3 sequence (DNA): TGTGCCAGCAGCCCCTTTACAGGGGATAGCACAGATACGCAGTATTTT.

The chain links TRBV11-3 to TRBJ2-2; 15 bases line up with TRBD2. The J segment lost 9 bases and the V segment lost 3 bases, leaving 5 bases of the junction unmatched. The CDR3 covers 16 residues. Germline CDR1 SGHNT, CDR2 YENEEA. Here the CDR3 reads CASSFLGTSGRRELFF. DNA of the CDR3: TGTGCCAGCAGCTTTCTAGGGACTAGCGGGAGGCGGGAGCTGTTTTTT.

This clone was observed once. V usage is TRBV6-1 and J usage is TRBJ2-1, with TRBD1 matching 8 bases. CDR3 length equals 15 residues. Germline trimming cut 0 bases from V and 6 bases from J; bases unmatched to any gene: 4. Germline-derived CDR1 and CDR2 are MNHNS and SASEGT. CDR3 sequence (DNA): TGTGCCAGCAGTGAAGCGCAGGGGGCGGTCAATGAGCAGTTCTTC. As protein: CASSEAQGAVNEQFF.

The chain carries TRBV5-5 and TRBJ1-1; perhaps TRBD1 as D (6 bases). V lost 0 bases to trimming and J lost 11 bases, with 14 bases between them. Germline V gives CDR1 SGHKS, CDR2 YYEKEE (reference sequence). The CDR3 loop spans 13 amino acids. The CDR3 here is CASSLGLRGKAFF. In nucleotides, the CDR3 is TGTGCCAGCAGCTTGGGGCTTAGGGGGAAGGCTTTCTTT.

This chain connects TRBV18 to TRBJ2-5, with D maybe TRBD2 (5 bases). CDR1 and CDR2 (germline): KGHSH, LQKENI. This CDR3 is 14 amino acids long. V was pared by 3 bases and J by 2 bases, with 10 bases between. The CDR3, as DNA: TGTGCCAGCTCACCGGCGGGTCCTCAAGAGACCCAGTACTTC. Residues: CASSPAGPQETQYF.

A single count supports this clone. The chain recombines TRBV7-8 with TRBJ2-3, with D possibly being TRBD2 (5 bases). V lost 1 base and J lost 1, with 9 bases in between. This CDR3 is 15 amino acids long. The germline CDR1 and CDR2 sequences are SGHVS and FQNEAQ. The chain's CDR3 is CASSLGLSGTDTQYF. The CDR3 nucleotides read TGTGCCAGCAGCTTAGGACTTAGCGGCACAGATACGCAGTATTTT.

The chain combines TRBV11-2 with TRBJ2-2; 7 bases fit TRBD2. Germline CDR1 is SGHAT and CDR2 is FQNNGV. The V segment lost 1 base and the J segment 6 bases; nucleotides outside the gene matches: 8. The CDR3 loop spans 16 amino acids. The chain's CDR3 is CASSLARSGRSGELFF. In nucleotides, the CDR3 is TGTGCCAGCAGCTTAGCGCGTAGCGGGCGGTCCGGGGAGCTGTTTTTT.

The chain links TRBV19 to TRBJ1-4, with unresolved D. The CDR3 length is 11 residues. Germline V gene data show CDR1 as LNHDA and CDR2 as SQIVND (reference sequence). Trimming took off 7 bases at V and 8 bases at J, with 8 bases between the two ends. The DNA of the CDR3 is TGTGCCAGTACCTTGAGAGAAAAACTGTTTTTT. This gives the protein CASTLREKLFF.

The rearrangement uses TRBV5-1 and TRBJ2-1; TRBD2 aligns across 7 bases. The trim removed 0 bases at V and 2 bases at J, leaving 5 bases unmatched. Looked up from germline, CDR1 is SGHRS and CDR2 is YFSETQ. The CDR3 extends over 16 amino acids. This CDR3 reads CASSLGAGRAYNEQFF. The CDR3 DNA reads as TGCGCCAGCAGCTTGGGGGCGGGGAGGGCCTACAATGAGCAGTTCTTC.

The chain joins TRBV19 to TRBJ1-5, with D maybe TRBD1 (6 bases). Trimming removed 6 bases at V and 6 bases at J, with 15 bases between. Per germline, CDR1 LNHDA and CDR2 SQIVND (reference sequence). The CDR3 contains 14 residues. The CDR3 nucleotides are TGTGCCAGTAGCCCTTCGGTCAGGGGTCAGCCCCAGCATTTT. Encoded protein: CASSPSVRGQPQHF.